This T cell receptor beta chain was found in a study of prognosis after radiotherapy for stage I lung cancer. Starting from genomic DNA, TCR beta CDR3 was amplified through two-round multiplex PCR. During first-round PCR, primers specific to each TRBV and TRBJ gene were used. TCRdb itself ran the multiplex PCR reads through MiXCR, one entry per CDR3 protein. Of 13,000 to 15,000 distinct CDR3 sequences listed, roughly 50% are singletons. Trimming took 0 bases from V and 4 from J, leaving 9 bases between them. The length of the CDR3 is 14 residues. The germline V gene has CDR1 WSHSY and CDR2 SAAADI. The table lists this clonotype with many counts.

This rearrangement joins TRBV10-2 to TRBJ2-5, with D unclear. This TCR was recovered from a donor at least 50 years old with non-small cell lung cancer. The material was PBMCs, obtained before or after stereotactic body radiation therapy (not recorded which). The CDR3 DNA is TGCGCCAGCAGTGAGTCGATGGTGGTAGAGACCCAGTACTTC. Translation: CASSESMVVETQYF.